This T cell receptor beta chain was identified in a study of early T cells in non-severe SARS-CoV-2 infection. TCRdb itself ran the 5' RACE reads through MiXCR, one entry per CDR3 protein. The top ten clones hold roughly 4.4% of a sample with some 40,000 distinct CDR3 sequences, 5.5% of them seen once. Concerning this clonotype: A much bigger clone sits one base away, suggesting this may be a read error.

The CDR3 is made up of 12 amino acids. Germline loops: CDR1 GTSNPN, CDR2 SVGIG (reference sequence). The receptor's source is an adult who was a healthcare worker with PCR-confirmed SARS-CoV-2 infection or an uninfected control (not recorded which). This sample comprised whole blood, obtained at baseline. The gene calls are TRBV30 and TRBJ2-2, with a tentative D call TRBD2 (5 bases). CDR3 region: CAWSVGPGELYF. CDR3 DNA sequence: TGTGCCTGGAGTGTAGGGCCCGGGGAGCTGTATTTT.